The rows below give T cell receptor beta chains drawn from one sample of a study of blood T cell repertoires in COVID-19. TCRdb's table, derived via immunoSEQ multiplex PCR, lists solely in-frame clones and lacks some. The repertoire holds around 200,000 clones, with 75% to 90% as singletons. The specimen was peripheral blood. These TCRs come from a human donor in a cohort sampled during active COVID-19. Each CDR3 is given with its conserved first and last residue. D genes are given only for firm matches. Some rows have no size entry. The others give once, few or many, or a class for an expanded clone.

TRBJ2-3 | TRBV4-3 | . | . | TGCGCCAGCAGCCGCCTCGACGAGGGAGTGGGCACAGATACGCAGTATTTT | CASSRLDEGVGTDTQYF
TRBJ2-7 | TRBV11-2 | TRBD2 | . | TGTGCCAGCAGCTTAGAGGGAGGGCCCTACGAGCAGTACTTC | CASSLEGGPYEQYF
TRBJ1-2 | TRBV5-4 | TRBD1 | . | TGTGCCAGCAGCTTGGTCCCGGGACAGGAGGATGGCTACACCTTC | CASSLVPGQEDGYTF
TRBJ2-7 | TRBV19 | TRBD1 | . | TGTGCCAGTAGTCCCGGGACAGGAGGTACCTACGAGCAGTACTTC | CASSPGTGGTYEQYF
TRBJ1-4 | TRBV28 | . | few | TGTGCCAGCAGTCCATCGATTACAGGGAAGGTGAAAGAAAAACTGTTTTTT | CASSPSITGKVKEKLFF
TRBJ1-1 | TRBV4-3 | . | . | TGCGCCAGCAGCCAAGATATGGCCACTGAAGCTTTCTTT | CASSQDMATEAFF
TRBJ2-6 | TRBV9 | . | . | TGTGCCAGCAGCGTCGGCTCTGGGGCCAACGTCCTGACTTTC | CASSVGSGANVLTF
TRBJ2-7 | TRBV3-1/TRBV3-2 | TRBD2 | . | TGTGCCAGCAGCCCTAACTGGGGCGGGACTAGCGGGAGTAAGCCCTACGAGCAGTACTTC | CASSPNWGGTSGSKPYEQYF
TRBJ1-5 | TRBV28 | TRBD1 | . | TGTGCCAGCAGTCTCGGACAGGGGGCAGGTCAGCCCCAGCATTTT | CASSLGQGAGQPQHF
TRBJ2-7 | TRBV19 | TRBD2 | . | TGTGCCAGTACCTCAGGAGCGGGATCAGGCTACGAGCAGTACTTC | CASTSGAGSGYEQYF
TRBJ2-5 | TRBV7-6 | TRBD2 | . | TGTGCCAGCAGCCGGCGTCTAGCGGAGTCGTACCAAGAGACCCAGTACTTC | CASSRRLAESYQETQYF
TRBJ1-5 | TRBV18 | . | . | TGTGCCAGCTCGGGCCGGGCCAGGGCCCTGCCCCAGCATTTT | CASSGRARALPQHF
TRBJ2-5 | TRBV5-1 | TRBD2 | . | TGCGCCAGCAGCTTAGGACTAGCGGGAGGGGAGACCCAGTACTTC | CASSLGLAGGETQYF
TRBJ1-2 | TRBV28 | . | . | TGTGCCAGCAGCTTAGGAGTGAACTATGGCTACACCTTC | CASSLGVNYGYTF
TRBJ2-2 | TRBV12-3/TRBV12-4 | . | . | TGTGCCAGCAGTCGGACATCCCCCCGGGAGCTGTTTTTT | CASSRTSPRELFF